Listed below are T cell receptor beta chains from one sample, sequenced in a study of monozygotic twins with inflammatory bowel disease. TCRdb re-called the 5' RACE reads, yielding one record per CDR3 amino acid sequence without DNA. The repertoire table contains about 170,000 distinct CDR3 sequences. The specimen sequenced was blood. These receptors were taken from a human donor with ulcerative colitis or Crohn's disease, or a healthy co-twin of an affected twin (not recorded which). Each CDR3 is given with its conserved first and last residue. Each record gives: J gene, V gene, CDR3 length, CDR3 protein.

j_gene: TRBJ2-1; v_gene: TRBV7-8; len: 15; CDR3aa: CASSPRTSGGNEQFF
j_gene: TRBJ1-1; v_gene: TRBV7-3; len: 15; CDR3aa: CASSFRTGGDTEAFF
j_gene: TRBJ2-7; v_gene: TRBV5-1; len: 16; CDR3aa: CASSLGGTARSYGQYF
j_gene: TRBJ2-7; v_gene: TRBV10-3; len: 15; CDR3aa: CAISPGQGSSYEQYF
j_gene: TRBJ2-7; v_gene: TRBV7-2; len: 17; CDR3aa: CASSQGLAGGSSYEQYF
j_gene: TRBJ2-5; v_gene: TRBV28; len: 12; CDR3aa: CASADEEETQYF
j_gene: TRBJ1-5; v_gene: TRBV19; len: 14; CDR3aa: CASSLGTSHQPQHF
j_gene: TRBJ1-6; v_gene: TRBV12-3/TRBV12-4; len: 13; CDR3aa: CATATGRNSPLHF
j_gene: TRBJ1-4; v_gene: TRBV15; len: 15; CDR3aa: CATSRDGGPSEKLFF
j_gene: TRBJ1-3; v_gene: TRBV5-1; len: 16; CDR3aa: CASSLVPGSSGNTIYF
j_gene: TRBJ2-3; v_gene: TRBV21-1; len: 14; CDR3aa: CAPQTSGGTDTQYF
j_gene: TRBJ1-6; v_gene: TRBV24-1; len: 13; CDR3aa: CATSDRQNSPLHF
j_gene: TRBJ1-4; v_gene: TRBV29-1; len: 14; CDR3aa: CSVSGTPGAEKLFF
j_gene: TRBJ2-1; v_gene: TRBV11-2; len: 18; CDR3aa: CASSSRRTSGRIDNEQFF
j_gene: TRBJ2-7; v_gene: TRBV7-3; len: 16; CDR3aa: CASRLGSWPAIYEQYF
j_gene: TRBJ2-7; v_gene: TRBV5-1; len: 15; CDR3aa: CASSSHRSFPYEQYF
j_gene: TRBJ2-2; v_gene: TRBV19; len: 14; CDR3aa: CASSIGLPTGELFF
j_gene: TRBJ1-6; v_gene: TRBV4-1; len: 18; CDR3aa: CASSSHSRGSSYNSPLHF
j_gene: TRBJ1-1; v_gene: TRBV5-1; len: 14; CDR3aa: CASSPAGLNTEAFF
j_gene: TRBJ2-7; v_gene: TRBV18; len: 14; CDR3aa: CASSPHPEAYEQYF
j_gene: TRBJ2-2; v_gene: TRBV5-1; len: 12; CDR3aa: CASSMNTGELFF
j_gene: TRBJ1-1; v_gene: TRBV28; len: 12; CDR3aa: CASSNLRTEAFF
j_gene: TRBJ2-3; v_gene: TRBV25-1; len: 15; CDR3aa: CASSAGSGSTDTQYF
j_gene: TRBJ2-7; v_gene: TRBV5-1; len: 15; CDR3aa: CASSRVSGSSYEQYF
j_gene: TRBJ2-1; v_gene: TRBV18; len: 11; CDR3aa: CASSPVNERFF
j_gene: TRBJ2-1; v_gene: TRBV29-1; len: 15; CDR3aa: CSVEGSKSLAGEQFF
j_gene: TRBJ2-7; v_gene: TRBV28; len: 15; CDR3aa: CASSPRTPSSYEQYF
j_gene: TRBJ2-1; v_gene: TRBV14; len: 16; CDR3aa: CASSRLGQAKGGEQFF
j_gene: TRBJ2-1; v_gene: TRBV18; len: 16; CDR3aa: CASSPTSSSSYNEQFF